In its sample, the clone carrying this T cell receptor beta chain was seen a few times. The sample belongs to a study of blood T cells in healthy people across ages. CDR3 length: 16 amino acids. Trimming cost V 3 bases and J 3 bases; bases outside gene matches: 6. Germline V lookup: CDR1 DFQATT, CDR2 SNEGSKA (reference sequence). A J-beta primer mix and a sample-barcoded 5' primer were used in a second PCR of about 7 to 12 cycles. A template-switch adaptor containing 12 random nucleotides labeled each cDNA molecule. TCRdb re-analysed the 5' RACE reads in MiXCR, keeping a single row per CDR3 protein. The sample gives about a million distinct CDR3 sequences, roughly 50% of which show up once; roughly a fifth is in the top ten.

Sequencing was done on a sample of blood. The origin of this receptor is a woman aged 60-70 years in good health. The V gene is TRBV20-1, the J gene TRBJ2-3, with 13 bases that match TRBD2. The CDR3 DNA sequence: TGCAGTGCTAGCCCGGCGGGACTAGCGGGGACAGATACGCAGTATTTT. Translated, it gives CSASPAGLAGTDTQYF.